One sample yielded the 25 T cell receptor beta chains listed below, sequenced in a study of CD8+CD57+ T cells in acquired aplastic anemia. Previously, flow cytometry had revealed CD8+CD57+ cell expansion in the patients chosen for sequencing. Profiles of TCR beta VDJ and CDR3 were generated from a genomic DNA template. TCRdb called the reads again in MiXCR, with one record for every CDR3 protein. The data show some 170,000 distinct CDR3 sequences, about 45% seen once. The specimen sequenced was sorted CD4+, CD8+, or CD8+CD57+ T cells (not recorded which) from PBMCs. These receptors were taken from a human donor with aplastic anemia.

This clonotype was seen many times. This chain links TRBV7-2 with TRBJ2-7; D not certain. CDR1 SGHTA and CDR2 FQGNSA come from the germline V gene. The CDR3 is 12 amino acids. The V and J ends lost 1 base and 6 bases respectively, with 7 bases between them. The CDR3 spells CASSLGLTEQYF. DNA for the CDR3: TGTGCCAGCAGCTTAGGGCTGACCGAGCAGTACTTC.

There are many counts of this clonotype. A read error may account for a junction end that differs from germline. This chain uses TRBV10-3 with TRBJ1-1, with D hard to call. The CDR3 has 12 residues. Germline CDR1 and CDR2: ENHRY and SYGVKD. The CDR3 spells CAISESEGKALF. The CDR3 region has the DNA TGTGCCATCAGTGAGTCTGAGGGAAAGGCTCTCTTT.

Of note for this clonotype: A much larger clone differs by one base, so this may be a read error. The J gene is TRBJ1-1, the V gene TRBV2; TRBD1 matches at 10 bases. The V gene's germline CDR1 is SNHLY and CDR2 FYNNEI. The CDR3 loop spans 13 amino acids. The CDR3 region has the DNA TGTGCCATTACGGGACAGGGGAGCACTGGAGCTTTCTTT. Amino acids: CAITGQGSTGAFF.

This rearrangement joins TRBV20-1 to TRBJ2-5; D is tentatively TRBD1 or TRBD2 (5 bases each). Germline V gives CDR1 DFQATT, CDR2 SNEGSKA (reference sequence). The V end lost 0 bases, the J end lost 0 bases, and 8 bases lay between the germline ends. The CDR3 has 14 amino acids. CDR3 sequence reads: CSARDRGHQETQYF. CDR3 DNA: TGCAGTGCTAGAGATCGGGGCCACCAAGAGACCCAGTACTTC.

Of note for this clonotype: One end of the junction is discordant with germline, which a read error may explain. V and J are TRBV27 and TRBJ2-7; TRBD1 aligns across 10 bases. Germline loops: CDR1 MNHEY, CDR2 SMNVEV (reference sequence). The CDR3 has 15 residues. The chain's CDR3 is CASSSPGQGYYEQYF. The CDR3, as DNA: TGTGCCAGTAGTTCTCCGGGACAGGGGTACTACGAGCAGTACTTC.

The gene calls are TRBV29-1 and TRBJ2-1; 14 nucleotides agree with TRBD2. The CDR3 extends over 16 amino acids. J lost 0 bases, V lost 8 bases, and 6 bases had no gene match. The germline V gene encodes CDR1 SQVTM and CDR2 ANQGSEA. The CDR3 reads CSSGLAGVFSYNEQFF. CDR3 in DNA: TGCAGCTCGGGACTAGCGGGGGTCTTCTCCTACAATGAGCAGTTCTTC.

This clonotype was counted once. CDR3 in DNA: TGTGCCACCAGTGGGGGTGGGGGGCTCAATGAGCAGTTCTTC. Translated: CATSGGGGLNEQFF. V usage is TRBV24-1 and J usage is TRBJ2-1; the D call may be TRBD1 or TRBD2 (6 bases each). The CDR3 has 14 residues. The germline CDR1 and CDR2 sequences are KGHDR and SFDVKD. The V gene lost 5 bases and the J gene lost 6 bases, with 13 bases spanning the gap.

The table lists this clonotype with a count of one. Being one base from a much bigger clone, this may be a read error. The chain is built from TRBV5-1 and TRBJ2-1; 8 bases map to TRBD2. CDR1 is SGHRS, CDR2 YFSETQ, per germline. There are 12 residues in the CDR3. The CDR3 DNA reads TGCGCCAGCAGCCCCAGCGGGGGTGAGCGGTTCTTC. Its translation: CASSPSGGERFF.

This chain joins TRBV11-2 and TRBJ2-7, with a possible D match to TRBD1 (6 bases). V was clipped by 5 bases and J by 4 bases, with 12 bases between them. The CDR3 has 13 amino acids. The germline V gene has CDR1 SGHAT and CDR2 FQNNGV. CDR3 in amino acids: CASSRNRVYEQYF. The CDR3 DNA reads as TGTGCCAGCAGCAGAAACAGGGTGTACGAGCAGTACTTC.

The table lists this clonotype with many counts. The rearrangement joins TRBV20-1 to TRBJ1-3, with D unclear. Looked up from germline, CDR1 is DFQATT and CDR2 is SNEGSKA (reference sequence). V lost 6 bases to trimming and J lost 0 bases, with 9 bases between them. The CDR3 is 13 residues long. The DNA of the CDR3 is TGCAGTGCCCCTATCAGCTCTGGAAACACCATATATTTT. Amino acid sequence: CSAPISSGNTIYF.

The chain recombines TRBV4-2 with TRBJ2-7; D gene uncertain. Germline V CDR1 and CDR2: LGHNA, YNFKEQ. V was trimmed by 1 base and J by 7 bases, leaving 17 bases between them. This CDR3 has 15 amino acids. CDR3 amino acids: CASSQAIGPVEEQYF. For the CDR3, the DNA is TGTGCCAGCAGCCAAGCAATTGGACCGGTCGAAGAGCAGTACTTC.

V usage is TRBV9 and J usage is TRBJ1-6; TRBD1 might be the D (5 bases). The CDR3 contains 14 residues. Per germline, CDR1 SGDLS and CDR2 YYNGEE. V dropped 3 bases and J dropped 4 bases, with 8 bases sitting between them. CDR3 in amino acids: CASSAGRYNSPLHF. The CDR3 region has the DNA TGTGCCAGCAGCGCGGGACGGTATAATTCACCCCTCCACTTT.

This clonotype appeared once. This may stem from a read error, because a much larger clone lies one nucleotide away. The genes are TRBV9 and TRBJ2-1, with D perhaps TRBD2 (5 bases). Looked up from germline, CDR1 is SGDLS and CDR2 is YYNGEE. With 7 bases removed from V and 0 bases from J, the gap between germline ends came to 14 bases. CDR3 length: 15 residues. For the CDR3, the DNA is TGTGCCAGCGGCTCAAGTCGGGGCTCCTACAATGAGCAGTTCTTC. Its translation: CASGSSRGSYNEQFF.

A note on this clonotype: One end of the junction varies from germline; a read error may be responsible. The chain joins TRBV5-1 to TRBJ1-2; D remains unclear. Germline-derived CDR1 and CDR2 are SGHRS and YFSETQ. The length of the CDR3 is 9 residues. The CDR3 region is CASSYDYTF. For the CDR3, the DNA is TGCGCCAGCAGCTATGACTACACCTTC.

This clonotype was recorded at least ten times. The chain employs TRBV4-2 and TRBJ1-1, with D perhaps matching TRBD1 (5 bases). The germline V gene has CDR1 LGHNA and CDR2 YNFKEQ. CDR3 length equals 16 residues. Trimming took 1 base from V and 4 from J, leaving 16 bases between them. The CDR3 coding sequence is TGTGCCAGCAGCCAAGGGCACGGTAACGGGGGCACTGAAGCTTTCTTT. Translation: CASSQGHGNGGTEAFF.

This clonotype was recorded at least ten times. The rearrangement uses TRBV20-1 and TRBJ1-1; D may be TRBD1 (5 bases). V was clipped by 5 bases and J by 6 bases, with 16 bases between them. This CDR3 has 13 amino acids. CDR1 is DFQATT and CDR2 is SNEGSKA in the germline V gene (reference sequence). The CDR3 nucleotides are TGCAGTGCTCCCCGCCCTGGGGCGGCTGAAGCTTTCTTT. The encoded protein is CSAPRPGAAEAFF.

This sequence joins TRBV2 and TRBJ2-5; TRBD1 matches at 10 bases. Trimming cost V 7 bases and J 11 bases; bases outside gene matches: 10. Looked up from germline, CDR1 is SNHLY and CDR2 is FYNNEI. The length of the CDR3 is 13 residues. The CDR3 DNA reads as TGTGCCAGCATGCCCGGGACAGGGGTGACACAGTACTTC. This translates into CASMPGTGVTQYF. Complete variable domain (other parts from reference TRBV2 and TRBJ2-5): EPEVTQTPSHQVTQMGQEVILRCVPISNHLYFYWYRQILGQKVEFLVSFYNNEISEKSEIFDDQFSVERPDGSNFTLKIRSTKLEDSAMYFCASMPGTGVTQYFGPGTRLLVL.

This clonotype was observed once. CDR3 loop: CSVVRLDTSTDTQYF. CDR3 DNA: TGCAGCGTAGTGCGTCTAGATACTAGCACAGATACGCAGTATTTT. The chain uses TRBV29-1 and TRBJ2-3; D gene ambiguous. Looked up from germline, CDR1 is SQVTM and CDR2 is ANQGSEA. Deletions cut 6 bases from V and 0 bases from J, with 16 bases between. The CDR3 is made up of 15 amino acids.

This clonotype was recorded many times. The junction departs from the called germline gene at one end, perhaps through a read error. This sequence joins TRBV5-1 and TRBJ2-2; D is perhaps TRBD1 (7 bases). The germline CDR1 and CDR2 sequences are SGHRS and YFSETQ. CDR3 length: 14 residues. The CDR3 bases are TGCGCCAGCAGTAAAGGAGGGGGCTTCGGGGAACTGTTTTTT. As protein: CASSKGGGFGELFF.

This clonotype was counted a few times. The V call is TRBV6-2 or TRBV6-3, the J call TRBJ1-3; D is unclear. Germline V CDR1 and CDR2: MNHEY, SVGEGT. Between the trimmed V and J ends, which lost 8 bases and 0 bases, there was a span of 11 bases. The CDR3 consists of 14 residues. This CDR3 is CASLRGSSGNTIYF. The CDR3 nucleotides read TGTGCCAGCCTCCGCGGGAGCTCTGGAAACACCATATATTTT.

This chain uses TRBV5-1 with TRBJ1-1; the D gene is possibly TRBD1 (6 bases). V lost 4 bases to trimming and J lost 2 bases, with 21 bases between them. Per germline, CDR1 SGHRS and CDR2 YFSETQ. This CDR3 spans 17 amino acids. CDR3 amino acids: CASSPLETYRVNTEAFF. CDR3 DNA: TGCGCCAGCAGCCCTTTAGAAACGTACAGGGTAAACACTGAAGCTTTCTTT.

Concerning this clonotype: A clone one base away is much larger, so this may be a read error. The chain recombines TRBV11-3 with TRBJ2-7; D is possibly TRBD2 (5 bases). Trimming left V 5 bases short and J 5 bases short, with 13 bases between. This CDR3 contains 13 residues. Germline CDR1 is SGHNT and CDR2 is YENEEA. CDR3 amino acids: CASSERVSNEQYF. The CDR3 DNA is TGTGCCAGCAGCGAGAGGGTGTCCAACGAGCAGTACTTC.

This clonotype was picked up a small number of times. This rearrangement joins TRBV15 to TRBJ2-7; 8 nucleotides agree with TRBD1. The CDR3 consists of 13 residues. V lost 5 bases, J lost 3 bases, and 3 bases stayed unmatched. Germline V gene sequence: CDR1 LNHNV, CDR2 YYDKDF (reference sequence). The CDR3 loop is CATSVGQGYEQYF. In DNA form, the CDR3 reads TGTGCCACCAGCGTTGGACAGGGCTACGAGCAGTACTTC.

There are many counts of this clonotype. The chain links TRBV10-2 to TRBJ2-1, with D uncertain. The length of the CDR3 is 11 residues. Trimming shortened V by 4 bases and J by 8 bases, and 6 bases separated the two germline ends. CDR1 WSHSY and CDR2 SAAADI come from the germline V gene. CDR3 bases: TGCGCCAGCAGTGGGGTCTATGAGCAGTTCTTC. It encodes CASSGVYEQFF.

This clonotype was seen at least ten times. The gene calls are TRBV12-3 or TRBV12-4 and TRBJ2-3; the match to TRBD1 covers 9 bases. This CDR3 is 16 amino acids long. Unmatched junction bases numbered 6, after V lost 5 bases and J lost 0 bases. The CDR3: CASSPTGGMSTDTQYF. The DNA for the CDR3 is TGTGCCAGCAGTCCAACAGGGGGCATGAGCACAGATACGCAGTATTTT.